The 25 T cell receptor beta chains presented below share a single source sample, sequenced in a study of Ad26.COV2.S vaccination and SARS-CoV-2 variants (dated by TCRdb to the early 2020s). Library generation was performed with the immunoSEQ multiplex PCR assay. This immuneACCESS table, as held by TCRdb, lists in-frame sequences with V and J called but not all clones. Of the missing ones, under half trace to an unresolved V gene in checked studies; the others have no known cause. Across this sample there are around 400,000 clones, with about 93% seen only once. Roughly an eighth of the sample is in the top ten clones. The sample's treatment or condition label is to be understood as: 15 to 20 received Ad26.COV2.S at low or high dose, single or two shots; about 5 received placebo; per-sample allocation not given. For vaccine and placebo recipients, repertoires were sequenced using samples collected on day 63 after the first injection.

This specimen consisted of peripheral blood, obtained in a trial of Ad26.COV2.S vaccine versus placebo. The receptor source for this set is a person between 18 and 59 years old who received the Ad26.COV2.S COVID-19 vaccine or a placebo.

The rearrangement links TRBV2 to TRBJ2-7, with D possibly being TRBD1 (6 bases). The CDR3 length is 14 residues. Germline V gene sequence: CDR1 SNHLY, CDR2 FYNNEI. With 6 bases removed from V and 3 bases from J, the gap between germline ends came to 15 bases. The CDR3 DNA is TGTGCCAGCAGAGAACAGGGCCCAAGCTACGAGCAGTACTTC. This sequence encodes CASREQGPSYEQYF.

V and J are TRBV19 and TRBJ1-1, with 7 bases fitting TRBD1. J lost 5 bases, V lost 7 bases, and 10 bases had no gene match. Germline V gene data show CDR1 as LNHDA and CDR2 as SQIVND (reference sequence). The CDR3 is 14 residues long. Here the CDR3 reads CASNLGGARTEAFF. CDR3 sequence (DNA): TGTGCCAGTAACCTAGGGGGCGCAAGGACTGAAGCTTTCTTT.

The chain links TRBV12-3 or TRBV12-4 to TRBJ1-2, with D possibly matching TRBD1 (5 bases). The length of the CDR3 is 13 residues. The V and J ends lost 1 base and 8 bases respectively, with 11 bases between them. The CDR3 spells CASSLGGTVGYTF. CDR3 sequence (DNA): TGTGCCAGCAGTTTAGGGGGGACTGTAGGCTACACCTTC.

The chain is built from TRBV18 and TRBJ1-1, with a tentative D call TRBD1 (6 bases). Germline-derived CDR1 and CDR2 are KGHSH and LQKENI. The CDR3 runs to 16 residues. Trimming shortened V by 2 bases and J by 5 bases, and 18 bases separated the two germline ends. The CDR3 nucleotides are TGTGCCAGCTCACCAACCGTTGGGGGGCCGCTTACTGAAGCTTTCTTT. Translating it yields CASSPTVGGPLTEAFF.

This sequence joins TRBV6-2 or TRBV6-3 and TRBJ2-3; D possibly corresponds to TRBD2 (7 bases). Trimming shortened V by 2 bases and J by 2 bases, and 17 bases separated the two germline ends. Germline lookup yields CDR1 MNHEY and CDR2 SVGEGT. The CDR3 is made up of 17 amino acids. CDR3 protein: CASSYGGGSLFTDTQYF. Written as DNA, the CDR3 is TGTGCCAGCAGTTACGGGGGCGGGAGCCTATTCACAGATACGCAGTATTTT.

The V gene is TRBV28, the J gene TRBJ2-7; a weak D match, TRBD1 (5 bases). Germline V gives CDR1 MDHEN, CDR2 SYDVKM. Trimming removed 7 bases at V and 3 bases at J, with 13 bases between. The CDR3 extends over 13 amino acids. CDR3 nucleotides: TGTGCCAGCACAGGGCGTGTCCACTACGAGCAGTACTTC. Translated, it gives CASTGRVHYEQYF.

CDR3 DNA sequence: TGTGCCAGTAGTGGGAAAGGGGGGCCAGATACGCAGTATTTT. It is translated as CASSGKGGPDTQYF. V is TRBV19 and J is TRBJ2-3, with D possibly called TRBD1 or TRBD2 (6 bases each). Germline CDR1 is LNHDA and CDR2 is SQIVND (reference sequence). Trimming stripped 5 bases from V and 4 bases from J, with 13 bases between. CDR3 length: 14 amino acids.

The rearrangement joins TRBV3-1 (or the pseudogene TRBV3-2) to TRBJ2-3, with TRBD1 matching over 8 bases. The CDR3 runs 14 residues. Germline CDR1 and CDR2: LGHDT and YNNKEL (reference sequence). V shed 4 bases, J shed 6 bases, and the junction held 6 bases outside the gene matches. The CDR3 region has the DNA TGTGCCAGCAGCCCCCAGGGGGCGGGGGATACGCAGTATTTT. This sequence encodes CASSPQGAGDTQYF.

The chain recombines TRBV30 with TRBJ1-5; 7 positions match TRBD1. The CDR3 runs to 13 residues. V gave up 2 bases and J gave up 7 bases; unmatched junction bases: 5. Per germline, CDR1 GTSNPN and CDR2 SVGIG (reference sequence). CDR3 amino acids: CAWSLDRDQPQHF. In nucleotides, the CDR3 is TGTGCCTGGAGTCTTGACAGGGACCAGCCCCAGCATTTT.

This rearrangement joins TRBV7-2 to TRBJ1-1; no clear D gene. Deletions cut 3 bases from V and 5 bases from J, with 13 bases between. CDR3 length equals 14 residues. Germline V gives CDR1 SGHTA, CDR2 FQGNSA. The CDR3 loop is CASSFSRTETEAFF. The CDR3 coding sequence is TGTGCCAGCAGCTTCTCCAGGACTGAAACTGAAGCTTTCTTT.

This clone came up once. This chain joins TRBV7-2 and TRBJ2-7; 7 positions match TRBD2. The germline V gene has CDR1 SGHTA and CDR2 FQGNSA. With V trimmed by 1 base and J by 0 bases, 6 bases remained unmatched. The CDR3 extends over 16 amino acids. This CDR3 reads CASSLGLAASSYEQYF. The CDR3 bases are TGTGCCAGCAGCTTAGGCCTAGCGGCAAGCTCCTACGAGCAGTACTTC.

The chain recombines TRBV11-2 with TRBJ2-4; no clear D. Trimming pared 4 bases from V and 8 bases from J, leaving 15 bases between. Per the germline V gene, CDR1 is SGHAT and CDR2 is FQNNGV. There are 14 residues in the CDR3. This CDR3 is CASSYLATFDIQYF. DNA for the CDR3: TGTGCCAGCAGCTACCTGGCGACGTTTGACATTCAGTACTTC.

The sample holds a few counts of this clone. The rearrangement joins TRBV6-2 or TRBV6-3 to TRBJ2-5, with TRBD2 identical over 10 bases. The length of the CDR3 is 19 residues. Germline assignment: CDR1 MNHEY and CDR2 SVGEGT. V shed 0 bases, J shed 5 bases, and the junction held 15 bases outside the gene matches. For the CDR3, the DNA is TGTGCCAGCAGTTACTCGATGAAGGGTCTAGCGGGAGTTGGGGAGACCCAGTACTTC. The encoded protein is CASSYSMKGLAGVGETQYF.

V is TRBV18 and J is TRBJ2-5, with D perhaps assigned TRBD1 or TRBD2 (5 bases each). Trimming took 2 bases from V and 4 from J, leaving 8 bases between them. Germline CDR1 KGHSH, CDR2 LQKENI. The CDR3 loop spans 13 amino acids. CDR3 amino acids: CASSPGTRETQYF. CDR3 DNA: TGTGCCAGCTCACCAGGGACGAGAGAGACCCAGTACTTC.

This rearrangement joins TRBV5-1 to TRBJ2-5; D tentatively fits TRBD1 or TRBD2 (7 bases each). CDR3 size: 14 residues. Trimming cost V 2 bases and J 4 bases, with 12 bases left between them. From germline, CDR1 is SGHRS and CDR2 YFSETQ. CDR3 nucleotide sequence: TGCGCCAGCAGCTTTCAGGGGGGGGCAGAGACCCAGTACTTC. Translating gives CASSFQGGAETQYF.

The V gene is TRBV18, the J gene TRBJ1-2; D is unclear. Trimming removed 3 bases from V and 6 bases from J, with 11 bases in between. The CDR3 length is 13 residues. CDR1 and CDR2 (germline): KGHSH, LQKENI. The CDR3 is CASSPGKPDGYTF. CDR3 nucleotides: TGTGCCAGCTCACCGGGGAAGCCCGATGGCTACACCTTC.

The chain recombines TRBV5-1 with TRBJ2-5; no clear D. CDR3 length equals 13 residues. V was cut by 3 bases and J by 5 bases, with 11 bases left in between. The germline CDR1 and CDR2 sequences are SGHRS and YFSETQ. CDR3 DNA sequence: TGCGCCAGCAGCTCGCCGCCTGGCGAGACCCAGTACTTC. Translated, it gives CASSSPPGETQYF.

This clone was seen only a few times. The genes are TRBV28 and TRBJ1-2, with TRBD1 matching 8 bases. V trimming: 5 bases; J trimming: 5 bases; junction bases outside the gene matches: 13. Per the germline V gene, CDR1 is MDHEN and CDR2 is SYDVKM. The CDR3 covers 16 residues. The CDR3 DNA reads TGTGCCAGCAGTCTCGGACAGGGCGTCTTTGGGTATGGCTACACCTTC. Its translation: CASSLGQGVFGYGYTF.

This chain uses TRBV7-9 with TRBJ1-1; D remains unclear. There are 14 residues in the CDR3. Per the germline V gene, CDR1 is SEHNR and CDR2 is FQNEAQ (reference sequence). V lost 0 bases, J lost 3 bases, and 8 bases lay in between. The DNA of the CDR3 is TGTGCCAGCAGCTTAGCGCTGTCGCACACTGAAGCTTTCTTT. Its protein is CASSLALSHTEAFF.

The CDR3 is CASSYLSGGNSPLHF. The CDR3, as DNA: TGTGCCAGCAGTTATCTCTCAGGGGGTAATTCACCCCTCCACTTT. This chain joins TRBV6-5 and TRBJ1-6, with 7 positions matching TRBD1. Germline values: CDR1 MNHEY, CDR2 SVGAGI. The CDR3 spans 15 residues. V shed 3 bases, J shed 6 bases, and the junction held 5 bases outside the gene matches.

The V gene is TRBV28, the J gene TRBJ2-5; 7 bases agree with TRBD1. Germline CDR1 reads MDHEN; CDR2 reads SYDVKM. The CDR3 contains 13 residues. With V trimmed by 2 bases and J by 3 bases, 0 bases remained unmatched. In DNA form, the CDR3 reads TGTGCCAGCAGTTTAGGGACAGAAGAGACCCAGTACTTC. Translating it yields CASSLGTEETQYF.

The rearrangement joins TRBV10-3 to TRBJ2-2; D not certain. CDR3 length: 13 residues. Germline V gene data show CDR1 as ENHRY and CDR2 as SYGVKD. V was clipped by 7 bases and J by 6 bases, with 12 bases between them. Here the CDR3 DNA reads TGTGCCATCAAGGCGGTCTCAGCCGGGGAGCTGTTTTTT. Amino acid sequence: CAIKAVSAGELFF.

The chain couples TRBV28 to TRBJ2-7; a possible D gene is TRBD2 (5 bases). The CDR3 covers 14 residues. V lost 6 bases to trimming and J lost 0 bases, with 12 bases between them. CDR1 and CDR2 from the germline V gene are MDHEN and SYDVKM. CDR3 sequence (DNA): TGTGCCAGCAGGCCCACCGGACTCTCCTACGAGCAGTACTTC. Its translation is CASRPTGLSYEQYF.

The V gene is TRBV10-3, the J gene TRBJ2-5; a weak D match, TRBD2 (5 bases). CDR3 size: 12 residues. Germline assignment: CDR1 ENHRY and CDR2 SYGVKD. V lost 4 bases to trimming and J lost 7 bases, with 10 bases between them. This chain's CDR3 is CAISGRSGTQYF. Written as DNA, the CDR3 is TGTGCCATCAGTGGGCGAAGCGGGACCCAGTACTTC.

The gene calls are TRBV6-2 or TRBV6-3 and TRBJ2-1, with D tentatively TRBD1 (6 bases). The CDR3 is made up of 16 amino acids. V dropped 4 bases and J dropped 3 bases, with 16 bases sitting between them. Germline CDR1 and CDR2: MNHEY and SVGEGT. CDR3 coding DNA: TGTGCCAGCAGTTCCGCTGGGGGCCCACGCTACAATGAGCAGTTCTTC. Translation gives CASSSAGGPRYNEQFF.